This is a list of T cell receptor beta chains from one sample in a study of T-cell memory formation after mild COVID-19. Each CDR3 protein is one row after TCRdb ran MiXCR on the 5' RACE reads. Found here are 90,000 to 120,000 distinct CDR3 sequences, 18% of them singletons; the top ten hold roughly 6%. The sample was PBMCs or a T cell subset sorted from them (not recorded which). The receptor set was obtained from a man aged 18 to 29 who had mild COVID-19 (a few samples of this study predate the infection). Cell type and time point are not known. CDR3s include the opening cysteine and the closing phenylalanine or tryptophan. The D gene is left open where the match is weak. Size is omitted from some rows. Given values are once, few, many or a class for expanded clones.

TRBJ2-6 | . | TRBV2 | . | TGTGCCAGCGATGTAACCGCGTTATCTGGGGCCAACGTCCTGACTTTC | CASDVTALSGANVLTF
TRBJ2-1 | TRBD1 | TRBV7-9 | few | TGTGCCAGCAGCTCGACAGGGCTAGGGGAGCAGTTCTTC | CASSSTGLGEQFF
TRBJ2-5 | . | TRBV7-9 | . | TGTGCCAGCAGCTCCGGAAGGAAAGTAGTGGGGGAGACCCAGTACTTC | CASSSGRKVVGETQYF
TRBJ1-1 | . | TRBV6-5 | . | TGTGCCAGCAGATTTCACCTTGAAGCTTTCTTT | CASRFHLEAFF
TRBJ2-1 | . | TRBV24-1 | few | TGTGCCACCAGTGACCAAGACCCCAGCTCCTACAATGAGCAGTTCTTC | CATSDQDPSSYNEQFF
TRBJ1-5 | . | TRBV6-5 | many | TGTGCCAGCAGTATAAGTTATAGCAATCAGCCCCAGCATTTT | CASSISYSNQPQHF
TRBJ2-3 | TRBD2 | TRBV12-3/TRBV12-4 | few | TGTGCCAGCAGTTTAGGGCGGGGAGGACTAGCGGGCACAGATACGCAGTATTTT | CASSLGRGGLAGTDTQYF
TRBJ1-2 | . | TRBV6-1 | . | TGTGCCAGCAGTGCCCGGGGAGGAGCTAACTATGGCTACACCTTC | CASSARGGANYGYTF
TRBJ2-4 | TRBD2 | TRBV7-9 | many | TGTGCCAGCAGCCCCGGGAGGAAGGCCAAAAACATTCAGTACTTC | CASSPGRKAKNIQYF
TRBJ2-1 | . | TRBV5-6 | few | TGTGCCAGCAGCTCCGCGGGACGGATTTCCTACAATGAGCAGTTCTTC | CASSSAGRISYNEQFF
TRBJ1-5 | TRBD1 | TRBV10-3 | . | TGTGCCATCAGTGGGACAGGGGGCGGACAGCCCCAGCATTTT | CAISGTGGGQPQHF
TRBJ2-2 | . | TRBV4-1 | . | TGCGCCAGCAGCCAAGTTTACCCCGAGACCGGGGAGCTGTTTTTT | CASSQVYPETGELFF
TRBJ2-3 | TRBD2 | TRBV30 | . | TGTGCCTGTTCACTAGCGGGGGCGGATACGCAGTATTTT | CACSLAGADTQYF
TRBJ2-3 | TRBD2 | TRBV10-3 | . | TGTGCCATCAGTGAGTCGACTGTTCTAGCGGGCACAGATACGCAGTATTTT | CAISESTVLAGTDTQYF
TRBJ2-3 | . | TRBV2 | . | TGTGCCAGCACCCGCGGGGTTAGCACAGATACGCAGTATTTT | CASTRGVSTDTQYF
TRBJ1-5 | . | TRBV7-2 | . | TGTGCCAGCAGCATTAGGGGTGGACAGCCCCAGCATTTT | CASSIRGGQPQHF
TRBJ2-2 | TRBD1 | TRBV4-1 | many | TGCGCCAGTGGGACAGTTTACCCCGGGGAGCTGTTTTTT | CASGTVYPGELFF
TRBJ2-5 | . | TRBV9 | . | TGTGCCAGCAGCGTAGGACCCCATGGGGGGTTGGTCGAGACCCAGTACTTC | CASSVGPHGGLVETQYF
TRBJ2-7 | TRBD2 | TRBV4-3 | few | TGCGCCAGCAGCCAAGTGACCCCTCTAGCGGGGGGCCTTAGCTCCTACGAGCAGTACTTC | CASSQVTPLAGGLSSYEQYF
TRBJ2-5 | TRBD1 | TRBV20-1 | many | TGCAGTGCTCTAGGGGACAGCCAGACCCAGTACTTC | CSALGDSQTQYF
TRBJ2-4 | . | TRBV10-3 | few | TGTGCCGCGTCGGGGGACAAAAACATTCAGTACTTC | CAASGDKNIQYF
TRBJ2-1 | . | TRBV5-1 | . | TGCGCCAGTTACCGGTTGGGGGATGAGCAGTTCTTC | CASYRLGDEQFF
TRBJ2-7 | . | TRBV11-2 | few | TGTGCCAGCAGCCTCTCCCGGGACAAGAAGTACTTC | CASSLSRDKKYF
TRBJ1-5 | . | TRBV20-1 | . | TGCAGTGCCATAAGCGGGGCAGGGGGCAATCAGCCCCAGCATTTT | CSAISGAGGNQPQHF
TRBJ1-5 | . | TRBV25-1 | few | TGTGCCAGCAGTGAATCTCCCGCGGTCCGCCAGCCCCAGCATTTT | CASSESPAVRQPQHF
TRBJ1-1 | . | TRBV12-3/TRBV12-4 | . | TGTGCCAGCAGTTTAGACCAGGGGAACACTGAAGCTTTCTTT | CASSLDQGNTEAFF
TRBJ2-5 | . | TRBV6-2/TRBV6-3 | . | TGTGCCAGCAGTTACTCGTACCAAGAGACCCAGTACTTC | CASSYSYQETQYF